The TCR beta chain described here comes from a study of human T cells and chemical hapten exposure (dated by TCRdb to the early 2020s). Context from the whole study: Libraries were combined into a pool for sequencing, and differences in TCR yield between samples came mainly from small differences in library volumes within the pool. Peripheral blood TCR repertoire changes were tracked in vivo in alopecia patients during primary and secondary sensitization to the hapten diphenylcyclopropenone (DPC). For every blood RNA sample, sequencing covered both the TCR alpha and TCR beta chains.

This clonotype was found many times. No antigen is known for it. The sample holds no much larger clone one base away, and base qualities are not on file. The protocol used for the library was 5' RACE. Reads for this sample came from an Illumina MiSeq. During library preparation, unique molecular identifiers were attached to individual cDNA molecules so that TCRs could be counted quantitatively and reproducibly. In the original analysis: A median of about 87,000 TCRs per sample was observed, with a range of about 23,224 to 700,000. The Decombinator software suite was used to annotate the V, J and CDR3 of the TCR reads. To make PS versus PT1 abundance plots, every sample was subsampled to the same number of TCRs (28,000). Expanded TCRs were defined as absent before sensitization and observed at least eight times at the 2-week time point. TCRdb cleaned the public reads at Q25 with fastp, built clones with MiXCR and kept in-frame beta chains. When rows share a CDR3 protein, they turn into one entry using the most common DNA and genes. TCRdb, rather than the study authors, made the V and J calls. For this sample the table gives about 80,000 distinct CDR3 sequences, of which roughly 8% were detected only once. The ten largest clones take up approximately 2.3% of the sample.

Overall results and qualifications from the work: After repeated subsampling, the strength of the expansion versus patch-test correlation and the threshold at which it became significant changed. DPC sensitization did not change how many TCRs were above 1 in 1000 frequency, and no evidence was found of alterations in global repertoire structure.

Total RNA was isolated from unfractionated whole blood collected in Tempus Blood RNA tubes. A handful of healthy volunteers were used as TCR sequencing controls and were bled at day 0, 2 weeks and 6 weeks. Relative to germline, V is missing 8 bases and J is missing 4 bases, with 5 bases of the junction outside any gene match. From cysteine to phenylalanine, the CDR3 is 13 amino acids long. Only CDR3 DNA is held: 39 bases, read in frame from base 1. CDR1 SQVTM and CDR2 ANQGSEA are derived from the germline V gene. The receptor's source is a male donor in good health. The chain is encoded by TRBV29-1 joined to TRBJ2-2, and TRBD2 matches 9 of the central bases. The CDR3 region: CSFSGSGTGELFF. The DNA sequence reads TGCAGCTTTAGCGGGAGTGGCACCGGGGAGCTGTTTTTT.